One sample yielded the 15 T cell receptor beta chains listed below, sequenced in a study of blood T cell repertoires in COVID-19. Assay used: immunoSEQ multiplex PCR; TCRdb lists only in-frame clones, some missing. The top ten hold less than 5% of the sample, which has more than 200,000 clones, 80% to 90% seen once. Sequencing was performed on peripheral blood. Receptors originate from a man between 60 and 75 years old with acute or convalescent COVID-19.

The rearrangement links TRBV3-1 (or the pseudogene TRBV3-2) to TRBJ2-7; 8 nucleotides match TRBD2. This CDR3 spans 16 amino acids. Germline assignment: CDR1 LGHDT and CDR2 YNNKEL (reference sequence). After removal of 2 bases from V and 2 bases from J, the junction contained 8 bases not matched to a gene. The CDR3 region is CASSQNTGTRAYEQYF. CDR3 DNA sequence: TGTGCCAGCAGCCAAAATACCGGGACTAGAGCCTACGAGCAGTACTTC.

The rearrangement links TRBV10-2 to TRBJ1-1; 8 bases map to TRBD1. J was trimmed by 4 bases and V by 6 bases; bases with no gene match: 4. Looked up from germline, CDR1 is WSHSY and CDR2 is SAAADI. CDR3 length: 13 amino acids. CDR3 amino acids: CASRQDRGTEAFF. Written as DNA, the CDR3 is TGCGCCAGCAGACAAGACAGGGGCACTGAAGCTTTCTTT.

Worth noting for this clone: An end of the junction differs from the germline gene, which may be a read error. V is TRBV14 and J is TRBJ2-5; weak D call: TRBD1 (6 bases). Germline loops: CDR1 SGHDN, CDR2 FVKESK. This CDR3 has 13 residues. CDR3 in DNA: TGTGCCAGCAGCACACTGCGAACGGGACAACCAGACTTC. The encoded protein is CASSTLRTGQPDF.

CDR3 residues: CASSEPGTEADTQYF. The CDR3 nucleotides are TGTGCCAGCAGTGAACCGGGGACAGAAGCAGATACGCAGTATTTT. The chain is built from TRBV2 and TRBJ2-3, with 7 bases aligning to TRBD1. Germline lookup yields CDR1 SNHLY and CDR2 FYNNEI. This CDR3 is built from 15 residues. V dropped 2 bases and J dropped 4; count of bases not matched to a gene: 6.

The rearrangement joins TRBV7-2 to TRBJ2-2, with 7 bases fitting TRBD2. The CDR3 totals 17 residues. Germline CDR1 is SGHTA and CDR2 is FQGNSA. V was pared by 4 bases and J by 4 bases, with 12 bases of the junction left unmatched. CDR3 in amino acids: CASSWGSGRGSTGELFF. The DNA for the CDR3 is TGTGCCAGCAGCTGGGGGTCGGGGAGGGGCAGCACCGGGGAGCTGTTTTTT.

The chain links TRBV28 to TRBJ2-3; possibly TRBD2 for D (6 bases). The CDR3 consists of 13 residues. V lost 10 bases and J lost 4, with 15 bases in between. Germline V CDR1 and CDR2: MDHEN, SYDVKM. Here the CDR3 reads CATGTLISDTQYF. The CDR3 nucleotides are TGTGCCACCGGGACTTTAATCTCAGATACGCAGTATTTT.

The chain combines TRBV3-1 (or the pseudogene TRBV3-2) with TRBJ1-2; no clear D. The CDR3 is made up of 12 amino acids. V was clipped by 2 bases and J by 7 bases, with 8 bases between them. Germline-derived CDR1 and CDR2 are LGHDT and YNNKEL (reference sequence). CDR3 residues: CASSQSPGGYTF. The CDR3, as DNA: TGTGCCAGCAGCCAAAGCCCAGGTGGCTACACCTTC.

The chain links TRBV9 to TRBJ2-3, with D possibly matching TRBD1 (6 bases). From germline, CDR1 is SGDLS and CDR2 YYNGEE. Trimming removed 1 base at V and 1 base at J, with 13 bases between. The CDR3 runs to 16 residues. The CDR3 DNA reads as TGTGCCAGCAGCGTAACCCAGGGGTTCGGCACAGATACGCAGTATTTT. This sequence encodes CASSVTQGFGTDTQYF.

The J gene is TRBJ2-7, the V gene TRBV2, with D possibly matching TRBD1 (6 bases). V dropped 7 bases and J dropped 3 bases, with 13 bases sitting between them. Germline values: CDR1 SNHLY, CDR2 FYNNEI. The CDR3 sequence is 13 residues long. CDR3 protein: CASKSSDSYEQYF. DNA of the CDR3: TGTGCCAGCAAGTCTTCGGACAGCTACGAGCAGTACTTC.

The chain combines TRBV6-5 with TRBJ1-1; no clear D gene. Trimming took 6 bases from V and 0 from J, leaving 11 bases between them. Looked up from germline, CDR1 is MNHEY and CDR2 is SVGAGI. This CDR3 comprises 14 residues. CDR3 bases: TGTGCCAGCAGATCGTCCGGTTTGAACACTGAAGCTTTCTTT. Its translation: CASRSSGLNTEAFF.

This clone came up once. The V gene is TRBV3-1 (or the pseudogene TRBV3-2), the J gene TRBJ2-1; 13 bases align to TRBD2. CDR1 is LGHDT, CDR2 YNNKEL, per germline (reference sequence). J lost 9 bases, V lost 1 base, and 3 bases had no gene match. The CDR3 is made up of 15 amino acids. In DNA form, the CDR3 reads TGTGCCAGCAGCCAAGGACTAGCGGGGGGTGCTGAGCAGTTCTTC. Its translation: CASSQGLAGGAEQFF.

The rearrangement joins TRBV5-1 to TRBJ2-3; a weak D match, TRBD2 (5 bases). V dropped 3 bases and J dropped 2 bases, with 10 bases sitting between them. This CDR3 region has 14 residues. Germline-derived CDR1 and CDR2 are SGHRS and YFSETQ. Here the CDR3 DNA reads TGCGCCAGCAGCTACCAGAGGGCCACAGATACGCAGTATTTT. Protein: CASSYQRATDTQYF.

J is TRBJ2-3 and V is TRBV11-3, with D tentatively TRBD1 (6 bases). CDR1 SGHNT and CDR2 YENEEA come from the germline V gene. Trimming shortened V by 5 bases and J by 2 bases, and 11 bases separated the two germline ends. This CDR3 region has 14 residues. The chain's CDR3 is CASSQDSYTDTQYF. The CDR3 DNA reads TGTGCCAGCAGCCAGGACAGTTACACAGATACGCAGTATTTT.

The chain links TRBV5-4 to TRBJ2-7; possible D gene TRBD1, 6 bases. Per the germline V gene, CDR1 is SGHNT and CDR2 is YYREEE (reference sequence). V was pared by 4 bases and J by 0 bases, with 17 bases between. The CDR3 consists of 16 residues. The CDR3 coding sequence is TGTGCCAGCAGCGCCGGTGGGACAAAGAGCTCCTACGAGCAGTACTTC. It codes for CASSAGGTKSSYEQYF. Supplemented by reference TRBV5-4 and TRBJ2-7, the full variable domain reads ETGVTQSPTHLIKTRGQQVTLRCSSQSGHNTVSWYQQALGQGPQFIFQYYREEENGRGNFPPRFSGLQFPNYSSELNVNALELDDSALYLCASSAGGTKSSYEQYFGPGTRLTVT.

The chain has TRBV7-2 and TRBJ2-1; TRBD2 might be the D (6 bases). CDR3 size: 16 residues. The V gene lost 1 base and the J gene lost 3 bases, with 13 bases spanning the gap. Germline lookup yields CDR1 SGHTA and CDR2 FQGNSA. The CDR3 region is CASSLVGGTHYNEQFF. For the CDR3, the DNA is TGTGCCAGCAGCTTAGTGGGCGGGACCCACTACAATGAGCAGTTCTTC.